This TCR beta chain originates from a study of blood T cells in healthy people across ages (dated by TCRdb to between 2014 and 2017). Concerning the study at large: In model experiments, template switching captured roughly one uniquely barcoded TCR beta cDNA molecule for every two T cells. The donors were divided into four age groups: young (average roughly 15 years), middle-aged (roughly 40), aged (about 61) and long-lived (roughly 82). The study analyzed two additional independent replicas of 1 million unique cDNA reads from the same blood draw for two donors, one aged 18 to 30 and one aged 80 or older. Age-related changes in TCR beta repertoire diversity were measured in the study by deep sequencing normalized with unique cDNA molecular identifiers.

Library construction relied on 5' RACE. Sequencing was performed on an Illumina HiSeq 2500. A second PCR of roughly 7 to 12 cycles was run with a J-beta primer mix and a sample-barcoded 5' primer. Each TCR beta cDNA molecule received a unique molecular identifier from a template-switch 5' adaptor carrying 12 random nucleotides. Each sample yielded at least 3 million CDR3-containing paired-end reads. First-strand cDNA was synthesized from all RNA with the Mint cDNA synthesis kit, primed by a TRBC-specific oligonucleotide. Following uracil-DNA glycosylase treatment, all cDNA underwent a first 18-cycle PCR with the universal primers M1SS and BC2_uni_R. In the authors' own workflow: For normalization, 1 million high-quality reads were randomly selected from each sample, with every read carrying a distinct molecular identifier. Reads sharing molecular identifiers were discarded rather than binned into consensus sequences. CDR3 identification, clonotype clustering and error correction used MiTCR with a Q25 quality threshold and the strictest error-elimination algorithm. A nonparametric unseen species model with Euler transformation was used to estimate a lower bound on total TCR beta diversity. TCRdb reanalyzed the raw reads on its own, using fastp at Q25 for trimming and MiXCR for clone calling, and kept in-frame beta chains. For every CDR3 protein sequence, its rows merge into one entry that carries the most common genes and DNA. For this entry, the V and J calls and clone size follow TCRdb and not the study's own pipeline. The sample contains around 1,000,000 distinct CDR3 sequences, approximately 25% of them found a single time. The ten most abundant clones make up around 0.75% of the sample.

The donors were around 39 Caucasian individuals from Russia, aged 6 to 90 years, who were systemically healthy. Each donor gave roughly 11 milliliters of peripheral blood, drawn into EDTA-treated Vacutainer tubes. Ficoll-Paque density-gradient centrifugation was used to isolate PBMCs, with at least 7 million obtained per sample. Total RNA was extracted from PBMCs with Trizol reagent, with at least 5 micrograms obtained per sample. Naive CD45RAhigh/CD27high T cell percentages were measured by flow cytometry on a PBMC aliquot from every donor. Notes on this clonotype: The antigen it recognizes is unknown. No base quality values were provided; no much bigger clone lies one nucleotide off.

Study-wide conclusions, independent of this receptor: Observed TCR beta diversity correlated strongly with the percentage of naive T cells measured by flow cytometry. Observed TCR beta diversity per million T cells fell roughly linearly with age, and a significant reduction was already apparent by age about 43. Since profiling was done on bulk unsorted PBMCs, naive and antigen-experienced compartments could not be conclusively compared. Because donor CMV infection status was unknown, age-related changes in expanded clonotypes were potentially confounded. Compared with the aged group, the long-lived group had more naive CD4+ T cells, fewer expanded clones and increased TCR diversity, suggesting age selection. Estimates of total diversity based on one million sequenced T cells were regarded as lower bounds and as underestimates.

The germline V and J ends show losses of 1 base and 1 base respectively, and no gene match explains 2 bases of the junction. Its CDR3 holds 15 amino acids, cysteine through phenylalanine. The kept DNA is CDR3 alone, 45 bases in frame from the first base. The germline V gene (reference sequence) sets CDR1 to MNHEY and CDR2 to SMNVEV. These data were also filed under a second study, of T cells of mothers and their children. The second publication reports: Nine systemically healthy Caucasian individuals, comprising three mothers and their six children, were included as donors. cDNA synthesis used all of the extracted RNA, with approximately 1.4 ug of RNA in each 15 ul reaction. In the second PCR, sample barcodes and 2-4 random nucleotides were introduced via the M1S primer. Over 10 million TCR beta CDR3 reads came from each mother, compared with around 3 million reads from each child. Thymic selection shapes the output of TCR recombination in a similar way in related and unrelated pairs, and inherited differences have a minor effect. Related mother-child pairs always showed normalized repertoire overlap that was slightly higher than in unrelated mother-child pairs, though the difference was never significant. No persistent microchimeric T cell clones were detected, at a sensitivity of 80 to 100 clones per million clonotypes. To look for features that set related mother-child pairs apart from unrelated individuals, the researchers ran deep NGS to compare the TCR beta repertoires of mothers and children. Mothers averaged 40 +/- 4 years of age and children averaged about 10 +/- 4 years. Libraries were sequenced on Illumina HiSeq 2000 with 100+100 nt paired-end reads after adapter ligation with NEBNext reagents. Mother and child libraries were prepared a month apart and sequenced in separate runs to prevent cross-contamination. Between about 500,000 and 2,100,000 distinct TCR beta clonotypes were identified per donor. Naive TCR beta clonotypes were estimated from low-frequency clonotypes matched to each donor's FACS-determined naive share, without sorting.

This TCR was recovered from a girl aged 2 to 10 in good health. The rearranged chain carries TRBV27 and TRBJ1-1; 8 bases in the junction line up with TRBD1. The sequencing sample was made of blood. For the CDR3, the sequence is CASSLWTGTNTEAFF. The bases are TGTGCCAGCAGTTTATGGACAGGGACGAACACTGAAGCTTTCTTT.